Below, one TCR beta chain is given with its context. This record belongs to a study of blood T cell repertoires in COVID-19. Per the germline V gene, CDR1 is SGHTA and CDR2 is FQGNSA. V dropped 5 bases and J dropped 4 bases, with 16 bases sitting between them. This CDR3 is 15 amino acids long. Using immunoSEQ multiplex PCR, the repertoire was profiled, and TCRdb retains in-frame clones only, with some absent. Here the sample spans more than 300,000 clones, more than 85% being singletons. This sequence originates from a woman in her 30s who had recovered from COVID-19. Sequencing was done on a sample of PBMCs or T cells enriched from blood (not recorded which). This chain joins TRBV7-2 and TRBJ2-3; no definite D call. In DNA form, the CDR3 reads TGTGCCAGCAGCCCCCTTTCACAGTTCGCAGATACGCAGTATTTT. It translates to CASSPLSQFADTQYF.